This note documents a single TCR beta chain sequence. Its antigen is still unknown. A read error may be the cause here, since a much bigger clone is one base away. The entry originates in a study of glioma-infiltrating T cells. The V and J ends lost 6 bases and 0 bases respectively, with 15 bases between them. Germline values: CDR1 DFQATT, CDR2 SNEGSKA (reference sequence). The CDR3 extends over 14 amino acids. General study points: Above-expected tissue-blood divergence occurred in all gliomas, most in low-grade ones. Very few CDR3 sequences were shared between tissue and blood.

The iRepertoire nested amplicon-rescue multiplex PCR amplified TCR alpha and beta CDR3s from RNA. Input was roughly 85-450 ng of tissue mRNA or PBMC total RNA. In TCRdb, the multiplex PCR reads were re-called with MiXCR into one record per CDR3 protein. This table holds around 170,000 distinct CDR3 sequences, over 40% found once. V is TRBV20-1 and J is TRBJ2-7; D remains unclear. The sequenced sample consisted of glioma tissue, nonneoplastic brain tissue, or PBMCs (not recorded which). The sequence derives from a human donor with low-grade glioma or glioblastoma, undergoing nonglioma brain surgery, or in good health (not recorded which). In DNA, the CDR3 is TGCAGTGCCCAACCGGAAGCTTACTCCTACGAGCAGTACTTC. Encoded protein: CSAQPEAYSYEQYF.